This TCR beta chain was documented in a study of blood T cell repertoires in COVID-19. Study information: COVID-19 samples collected from the United States, Italy and Spain covered acute and convalescent phases. From T cells, B-cell-depleted T cells, or PBMCs came the material, which was cDNA or gDNA.

CDR1 and CDR2 from the germline V gene are SGDLS and YYNGEE. V was shortened by 1 base and J by 9 bases, with 11 bases between the two germline ends. The CDR3 extends over 13 amino acids. Original analysis: Amplification of reference gene primers was used by the study to estimate nucleated cell counts. TCRdb's copy holds only in-frame clones and misses some; the assay was immunoSEQ multiplex PCR. D and trimming come from the DNA, and the V and J calls and clone size come from that table. The repertoire holds roughly 190,000 clones, with 85% as singletons. The rearrangement joins TRBV9 to TRBJ2-4; D may be TRBD2 (6 bases). Sequenced: peripheral blood. The sequence was collected from a woman aged 60-70 years with acute or convalescent COVID-19. In nucleotides, the CDR3 is TGTGCCAGCAGCGTATCCTCCGGGGGCATTCAGTACTTC. Translated, it gives CASSVSSGGIQYF.